Below, 20 T cell receptor beta chains from the same sample are listed, as sequenced in a study of T cells after yellow fever vaccination. In TCRdb, the 5' RACE reads were re-called with MiXCR into one record per CDR3 protein. The sample carries a few hundred thousand distinct CDR3 sequences, roughly 4.3% recorded once. The specimen was PBMCs, collected 5 days after the yellow fever booster vaccination. The receptors here all came from a man aged 18 to 29 who received the YFV17D yellow fever vaccine.

Many counts were recorded for this clonotype. Written as DNA, the CDR3 is TGCAGTGCTAGACTCCCCTTGACAGATCTCAACACTGAAGCTTTCTTT. It translates to CSARLPLTDLNTEAFF. The genes are TRBV20-1 and TRBJ1-1; maybe TRBD1 (5 bases). The CDR3 is 16 amino acids. Germline CDR1 DFQATT, CDR2 SNEGSKA (reference sequence). V lost 2 bases to trimming and J lost 2 bases, with 18 bases between them.

The rearrangement uses TRBV20-1 and TRBJ2-1, with TRBD2 matching 8 bases. The CDR3 sequence is 15 residues long. J was trimmed by 4 bases and V by 6 bases; bases with no gene match: 11. Germline V gene sequence: CDR1 DFQATT, CDR2 SNEGSKA (reference sequence). The CDR3 DNA reads TGCAGTGCCCAGAGGGGCGCGGGGGGTTACAATGAGCAGTTCTTC. It specifies CSAQRGAGGYNEQFF.

In its sample, this clonotype was seen a few times. The genes are TRBV24-1 and TRBJ2-5; tentatively, D is TRBD2 (6 bases). V was pared by 10 bases and J by 5 bases, with 13 bases between. CDR1 and CDR2 (germline): KGHDR, SFDVKD. The CDR3 runs to 12 residues. The chain's CDR3 is CATSTAGETQYF. Written as DNA, the CDR3 is TGTGCCACGTCGACCGCGGGGGAGACCCAGTACTTC.

In its sample, this clonotype was seen many times. V usage is TRBV6-2 or TRBV6-3 and J usage is TRBJ2-7, with 7 bases matching TRBD2. Germline V gene sequence: CDR1 MNHEY, CDR2 SVGEGT. The junction had 24 bases not matched to a gene; V was cut back by 2 bases and J by 2 bases. The CDR3 loop spans 21 amino acids. The CDR3, as DNA: TGTGCCAGCAGTTACAGGTCTGGACTGGGACTACCCCAAGGGAGGCCCTACGAGCAGTACTTC. Protein: CASSYRSGLGLPQGRPYEQYF.

This clonotype has a handful of counts. The CDR3 region is CASSSGQGLLNTEAFF. CDR3 DNA: TGTGCCAGCAGTTCTGGACAGGGCCTCTTGAACACTGAAGCTTTCTTT. This chain uses TRBV12-3 or TRBV12-4 with TRBJ1-1, with 8 bases identical to TRBD1. The CDR3 runs 16 residues. The ends lost 4 bases at V and 0 bases at J; junction bases unmatched: 7.

This clonotype was recorded many times. The chain recombines TRBV5-1 with TRBJ2-7; D ambiguous. V lost 0 bases, J lost 0 bases, and 7 bases lay in between. CDR3 length: 14 amino acids. Germline loops: CDR1 SGHRS, CDR2 YFSETQ. CDR3 in amino acids: CASSLEWASYEQYF. The CDR3 nucleotides are TGCGCCAGCAGCTTGGAATGGGCCTCCTACGAGCAGTACTTC.

This clonotype has a handful of counts. V gene TRBV28 combines with J gene TRBJ1-5; D is unresolved. CDR3 length: 13 amino acids. CDR1 is MDHEN and CDR2 is SYDVKM in the germline V gene. V shed 7 bases and J shed 8 bases, with 15 bases lying between them. The chain's CDR3 is CASTPPGREPQHF. CDR3 in DNA: TGTGCCAGCACCCCCCCGGGTCGGGAGCCCCAGCATTTT. The variable domain in full, completed from reference TRBV28 and TRBJ1-5, reads DVKVTQSSRYLVKRTGEKVFLECVQDMDHENMFWYRQDPGLGLRLIYFSYDVKMKEKGDIPEGYSVSREKKERFSLILESASTNQTSMYLCASTPPGREPQHFGDGTRLSIL.

This clonotype has just a few counts. The genes are TRBV10-2 and TRBJ1-2; no reliable D call. The CDR3 runs to 14 residues. In germline, CDR1 is WSHSY, CDR2 SAAADI. V was clipped by 5 bases and J by 2 bases, with 12 bases between them. The CDR3 bases are TGCGCCAGCAGTACCACGGGCACCAACTATGGCTACACCTTC. As protein: CASSTTGTNYGYTF.

The CDR3 protein is CASSITTANYGYTF. The CDR3 coding sequence is TGTGCCAGCAGCATCACGACAGCTAACTATGGCTACACCTTC. The J gene is TRBJ1-2, the V gene TRBV7-2; D is perhaps TRBD1 (5 bases). The ends were cut back, 5 bases at V and 0 bases at J, with 10 bases in the middle. Germline assignment: CDR1 SGHTA and CDR2 FQGNSA. The CDR3 is 14 amino acids.

This clonotype was counted a few times. The junction departs from the called germline gene at one end, perhaps through a read error. The rearrangement uses TRBV6-1 and TRBJ1-2, with D perhaps matching TRBD1 (5 bases). CDR1 is MNHNS, CDR2 SASEGT, per germline. The CDR3 totals 11 residues. As DNA, the CDR3 is TGTGCCAGCAGTGAAAATGCAGGGAACGCCTTC. Translation: CASSENAGNAF.

The rearrangement links TRBV4-3 to TRBJ2-2; D not certain. The V and J ends lost 4 bases and 0 bases respectively, with 12 bases between them. The V gene's germline CDR1 is LGHNA and CDR2 YSLEER. The CDR3 length is 16 residues. The CDR3 DNA sequence: TGCGCCAGCAGCCCTCACATCTACGCGAACACCGGGGAGCTGTTTTTT. Protein: CASSPHIYANTGELFF.

The chain is built from TRBV6-5 and TRBJ1-3; D might be TRBD1 (5 bases). CDR1 and CDR2 (germline): MNHEY, SVGAGI. Trimming removed 8 bases at V and 1 base at J, with 15 bases between. This CDR3 comprises 15 residues. For the CDR3, the DNA is TGTGCCAGCGGGAGGGGTTATCAATCTGGAAACACCATATATTTT. This gives the protein CASGRGYQSGNTIYF.

This chain connects TRBV5-6 to TRBJ2-7; TRBD1 matches 8 bases. CDR1 is SGHDT and CDR2 is YYEEEE in the germline V gene. The V gene end was trimmed by 2 bases and the J gene end by 6 bases; junction bases not matched to a gene: 10. CDR3 length equals 15 residues. CDR3 sequence (DNA): TGTGCCAGCAGCTTAACCCGGACAGGGCCCTCCGAGCAGTACGTC. Amino acid sequence: CASSLTRTGPSEQYV.

This clonotype was detected ten times or more. V gene TRBV10-3 combines with J gene TRBJ1-1; no clear D gene. The germline V gene encodes CDR1 ENHRY and CDR2 SYGVKD. CDR3 length equals 18 residues. V was pared by 0 bases and J by 0 bases, with 17 bases between. For the CDR3, the DNA is TGTGCCATCAGTGAGTCTCTGGGGAAACGGGCGATGAACACTGAAGCTTTCTTT. Encoded protein: CAISESLGKRAMNTEAFF.

The chain recombines TRBV20-1 with TRBJ2-3; TRBD2 matches at 11 bases. Trimming at V came to 4 bases and at J to 5 bases, leaving 11 bases not matched to a gene. Germline lookup yields CDR1 DFQATT and CDR2 SNEGSKA (reference sequence). The CDR3 consists of 16 residues. The CDR3 DNA reads as TGCAGTGCTAACACATTAGCGGGGGGGCAAAGAGATACGCAGTATTTT. Its protein is CSANTLAGGQRDTQYF.

This chain links TRBV27 with TRBJ2-2; D tentatively fits TRBD1 or TRBD2 (5 bases each). Germline V gene lookup returns CDR1 MNHEY and CDR2 SMNVEV (reference sequence). This CDR3 comprises 14 residues. V lost 1 base and J 4 bases, leaving 7 bases between the germline ends. The CDR3 sequence: CASSLWGSTGELFF. CDR3 bases: TGTGCCAGCAGTTTATGGGGGAGCACCGGGGAGCTGTTTTTT.

This clonotype was recorded at least ten times. The rearrangement uses TRBV5-1 and TRBJ1-5; 8 nucleotides line up with TRBD1. The germline CDR1 and CDR2 sequences are SGHRS and YFSETQ. Trimming cost V 4 bases and J 2 bases; bases outside gene matches: 5. The CDR3 runs to 15 residues. CDR3 in DNA: TGCGCCAGCAGCCCTGGACAGGGCGGCAATCAGCCCCAGCATTTT. It encodes CASSPGQGGNQPQHF.

The chain is built from TRBV5-1 and TRBJ2-3; no firm D call. V was cut by 0 bases and J by 1 base, with 15 bases left in between. Germline V gene data show CDR1 as SGHRS and CDR2 as YFSETQ. CDR3 length: 17 amino acids. CDR3 in amino acids: CASSLDPLPVGTDTQYF. The DNA of the CDR3 is TGCGCCAGCAGCTTGGATCCACTACCCGTGGGCACAGATACGCAGTATTTT.

This clonotype appeared a few times. The genes are TRBV5-4 and TRBJ2-4; 9 bases line up with TRBD1. The germline V gene has CDR1 SGHNT and CDR2 YYREEE (reference sequence). This CDR3 spans 14 amino acids. J gave up 8 bases and V 2 bases, and 5 bases lay outside the gene matches. CDR3 in DNA: TGTGCCAGCAGCTTCGACAGGGGGTCGGACATTCAGTACTTC. It specifies CASSFDRGSDIQYF.

This clonotype was observed many times. CDR3 nucleotide sequence: TGTGCCAGCAGCTCACCTAAGACAGGGGACACCGGGGAGCTGTTTTTT. Translating gives CASSSPKTGDTGELFF. J is TRBJ2-2 and V is TRBV7-9; 8 bases fit TRBD1. The CDR3 totals 16 residues. Germline V gives CDR1 SEHNR, CDR2 FQNEAQ (reference sequence). After removal of 4 bases from V and 3 bases from J, the junction contained 7 bases not matched to a gene.